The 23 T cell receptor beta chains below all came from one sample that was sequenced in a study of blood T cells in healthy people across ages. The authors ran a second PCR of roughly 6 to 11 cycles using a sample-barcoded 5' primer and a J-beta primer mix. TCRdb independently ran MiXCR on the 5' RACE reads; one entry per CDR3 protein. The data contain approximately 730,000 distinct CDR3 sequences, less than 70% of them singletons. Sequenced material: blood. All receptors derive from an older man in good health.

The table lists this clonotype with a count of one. The CDR3 spells CASRTSGTETQYF. CDR3 DNA: TGTGCCAGCCGGACTAGCGGGACGGAGACCCAGTACTTC. The chain combines TRBV12-3 or TRBV12-4 with TRBJ2-5; TRBD2 agrees at 12 bases. The CDR3 extends over 13 amino acids. J gave up 5 bases and V 8 bases, and 3 bases lay outside the gene matches.

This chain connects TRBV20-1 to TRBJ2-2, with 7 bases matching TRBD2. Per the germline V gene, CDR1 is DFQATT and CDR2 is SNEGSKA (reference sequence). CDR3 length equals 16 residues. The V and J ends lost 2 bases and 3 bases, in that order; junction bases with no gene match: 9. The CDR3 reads CSARRTREWDTGELFF. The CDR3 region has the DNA TGCAGTGCTAGAAGGACGCGGGAGTGGGACACCGGGGAGCTGTTTTTT.

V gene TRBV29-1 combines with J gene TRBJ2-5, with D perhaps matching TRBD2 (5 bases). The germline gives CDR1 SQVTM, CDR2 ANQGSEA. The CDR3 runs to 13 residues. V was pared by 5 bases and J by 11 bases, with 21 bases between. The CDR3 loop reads CSVFSGSSYVQYF. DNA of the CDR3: TGCAGCGTTTTCTCGGGGAGCTCCTACGTGCAGTACTTC.

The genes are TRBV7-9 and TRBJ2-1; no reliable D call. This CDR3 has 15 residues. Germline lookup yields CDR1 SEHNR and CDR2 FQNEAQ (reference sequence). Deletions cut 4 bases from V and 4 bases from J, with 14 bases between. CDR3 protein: CASSYTAGPYNEQFF. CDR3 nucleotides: TGTGCCAGCAGCTACACCGCCGGACCGTACAATGAGCAGTTCTTC.

DNA of the CDR3: TGTGCCACCAGTGAGGGCGGGAACTCCTACGAGCAGTACTTC. Its protein is CATSEGGNSYEQYF. The J gene is TRBJ2-7, the V gene TRBV24-1, with a tentative D call TRBD2 (6 bases). The CDR3 consists of 14 residues. Germline lookup yields CDR1 KGHDR and CDR2 SFDVKD. Trimming took 4 bases from V and 0 from J, leaving 9 bases between them.

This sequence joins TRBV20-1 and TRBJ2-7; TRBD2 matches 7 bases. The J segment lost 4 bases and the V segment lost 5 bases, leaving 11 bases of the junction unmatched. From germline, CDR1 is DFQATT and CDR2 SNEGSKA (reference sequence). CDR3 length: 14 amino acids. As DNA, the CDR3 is TGCAGTGCTCAGAGTGGCGGGAGTCGTTACGAGCAGTACTTC. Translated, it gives CSAQSGGSRYEQYF.

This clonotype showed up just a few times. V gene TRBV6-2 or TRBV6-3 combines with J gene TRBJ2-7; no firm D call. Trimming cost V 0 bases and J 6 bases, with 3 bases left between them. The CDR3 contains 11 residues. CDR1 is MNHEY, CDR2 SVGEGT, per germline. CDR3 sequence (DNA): TGTGCCAGCAGTTACTCGGCCGAGCAGTACTTC. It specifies CASSYSAEQYF.

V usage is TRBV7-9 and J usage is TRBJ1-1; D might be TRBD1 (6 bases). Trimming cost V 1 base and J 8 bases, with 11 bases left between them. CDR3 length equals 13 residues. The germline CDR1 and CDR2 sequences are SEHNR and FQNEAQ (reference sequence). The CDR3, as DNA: TGTGCCAGCAGCTTAGGTCAGGGACAAGAAGCTTTCTTT. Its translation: CASSLGQGQEAFF.

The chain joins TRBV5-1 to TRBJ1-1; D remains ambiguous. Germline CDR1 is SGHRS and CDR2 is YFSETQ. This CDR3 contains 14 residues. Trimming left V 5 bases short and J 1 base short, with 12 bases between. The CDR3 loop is CASRLGITNTEAFF. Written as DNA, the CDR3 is TGCGCCAGCAGGCTGGGAATCACGAACACTGAAGCTTTCTTT. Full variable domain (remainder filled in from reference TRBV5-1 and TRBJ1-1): KAGVTQTPRYLIKTRGQQVTLSCSPISGHRSVSWYQQTPGQGLQFLFEYFSETQRNKGNFPGRFSGRQFSNSRSEMNVSTLELGDSALYLCASRLGITNTEAFFGQGTRLTVV.

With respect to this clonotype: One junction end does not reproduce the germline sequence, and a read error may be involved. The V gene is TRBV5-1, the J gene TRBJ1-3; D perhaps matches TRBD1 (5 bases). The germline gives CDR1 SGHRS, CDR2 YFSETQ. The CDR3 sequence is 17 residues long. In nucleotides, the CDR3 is TGCGCCAGCGGCTTGGATCCGACCGGATGGGGACCAAACACCATATATTTT. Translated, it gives CASGLDPTGWGPNTIYF.

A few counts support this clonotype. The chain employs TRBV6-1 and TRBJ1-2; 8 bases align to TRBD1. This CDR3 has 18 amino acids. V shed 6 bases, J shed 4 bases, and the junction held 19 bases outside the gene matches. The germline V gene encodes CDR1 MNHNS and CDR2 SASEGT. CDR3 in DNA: TGTGCCAGCAGCCCGAGCCTTGGACAGGGCACTAGGGGCTATGGCTACACCTTC. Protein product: CASSPSLGQGTRGYGYTF.

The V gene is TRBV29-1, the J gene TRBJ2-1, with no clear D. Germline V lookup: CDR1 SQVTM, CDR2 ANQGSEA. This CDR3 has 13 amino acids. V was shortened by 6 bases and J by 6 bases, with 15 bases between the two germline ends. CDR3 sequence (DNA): TGCAGCGTCCAAGGCGGCCAGACCAATGAGCAGTTCTTC. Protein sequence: CSVQGGQTNEQFF.

This CDR3 reads CAWEQLHQGRYAYF. Written as DNA, the CDR3 is TGTGCCTGGGAACAGCTACACCAGGGCAGATACGCGTATTTT. The rearrangement uses TRBV30 and TRBJ2-3, with a weak D call TRBD1 (5 bases). This CDR3 is 14 amino acids long. CDR1 is GTSNPN and CDR2 is SVGIG in the germline V gene (reference sequence). Trimming stripped 5 bases from V and 14 bases from J, with 26 bases between.

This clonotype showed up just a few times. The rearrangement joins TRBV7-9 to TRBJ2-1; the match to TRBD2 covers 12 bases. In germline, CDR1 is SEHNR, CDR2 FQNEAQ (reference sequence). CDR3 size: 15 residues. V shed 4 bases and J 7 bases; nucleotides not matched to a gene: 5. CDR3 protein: CASSSTSGSRNEQFF. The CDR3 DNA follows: TGTGCCAGCAGCTCGACTAGCGGGAGTCGAAATGAGCAGTTCTTC.

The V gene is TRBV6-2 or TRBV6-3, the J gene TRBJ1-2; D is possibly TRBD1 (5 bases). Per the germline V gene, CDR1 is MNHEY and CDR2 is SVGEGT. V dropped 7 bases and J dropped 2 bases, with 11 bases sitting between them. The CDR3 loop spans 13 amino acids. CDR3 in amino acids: CASTRDSNYGYTF. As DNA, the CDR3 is TGTGCCAGCACCCGAGACAGCAACTATGGCTACACCTTC.

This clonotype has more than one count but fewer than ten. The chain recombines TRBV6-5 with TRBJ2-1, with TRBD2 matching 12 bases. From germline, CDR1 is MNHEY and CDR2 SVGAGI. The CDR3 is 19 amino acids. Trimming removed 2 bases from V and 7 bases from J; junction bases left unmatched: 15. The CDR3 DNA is TGTGCCAGCAGTTACCTGGCTAGCGGGAGGGCCGAAATGGGAAATGAGCAGTTCTTC. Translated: CASSYLASGRAEMGNEQFF.

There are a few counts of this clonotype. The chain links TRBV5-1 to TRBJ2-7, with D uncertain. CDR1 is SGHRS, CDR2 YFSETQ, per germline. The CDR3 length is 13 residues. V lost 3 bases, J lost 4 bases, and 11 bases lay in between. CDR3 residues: CASSSPDRYEQYF. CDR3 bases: TGCGCCAGCAGCTCCCCTGACCGATACGAGCAGTACTTC.

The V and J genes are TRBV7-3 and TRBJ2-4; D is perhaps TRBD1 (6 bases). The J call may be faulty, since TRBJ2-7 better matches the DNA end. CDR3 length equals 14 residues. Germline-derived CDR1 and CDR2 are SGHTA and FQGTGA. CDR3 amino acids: CASSLTGAPDEQYF. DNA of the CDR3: TGTGCCAGCAGCTTAACGGGGGCGCCTGACGAGCAGTACTTC.

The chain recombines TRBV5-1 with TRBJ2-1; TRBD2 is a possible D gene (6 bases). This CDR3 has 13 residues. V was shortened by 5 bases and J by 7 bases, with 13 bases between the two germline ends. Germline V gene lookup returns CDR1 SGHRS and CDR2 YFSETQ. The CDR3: CASSREQMNEQFF. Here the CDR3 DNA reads TGCGCCAGCAGTCGGGAGCAGATGAATGAGCAGTTCTTC.

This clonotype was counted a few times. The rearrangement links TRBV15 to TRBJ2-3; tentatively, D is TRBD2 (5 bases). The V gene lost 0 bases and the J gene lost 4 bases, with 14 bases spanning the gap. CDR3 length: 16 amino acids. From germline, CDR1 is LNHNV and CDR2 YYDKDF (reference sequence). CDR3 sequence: CATSRDRRAYADTQYF. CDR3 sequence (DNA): TGTGCCACCAGCAGAGATCGGCGGGCGTACGCAGATACGCAGTATTTT.

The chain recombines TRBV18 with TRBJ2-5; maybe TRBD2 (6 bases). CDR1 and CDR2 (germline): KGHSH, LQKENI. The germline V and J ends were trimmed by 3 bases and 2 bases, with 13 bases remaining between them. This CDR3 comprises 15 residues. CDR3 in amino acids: CASSPTGSLQETQYF. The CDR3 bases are TGTGCCAGCTCACCCACCGGGAGCCTACAAGAGACCCAGTACTTC. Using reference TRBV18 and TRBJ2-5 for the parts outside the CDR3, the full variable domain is NAGVMQNPRHLVRRRGQEARLRCSPMKGHSHVYWYRQLPEEGLKFMVYLQKENIIDESGMPKERFSAEFPKEGPSILRIQQVVRGDSAAYFCASSPTGSLQETQYFGPGTRLLVL.

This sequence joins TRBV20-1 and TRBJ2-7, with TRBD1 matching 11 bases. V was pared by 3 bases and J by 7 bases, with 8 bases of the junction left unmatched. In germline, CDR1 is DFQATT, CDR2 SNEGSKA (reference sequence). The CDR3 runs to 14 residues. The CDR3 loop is CSASSRTGGREQYF. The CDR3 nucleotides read TGCAGTGCTAGCTCCCGGACAGGGGGCCGAGAGCAGTACTTC.

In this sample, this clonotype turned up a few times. CDR3 in amino acids: CASLAGENYGYTF. The DNA for the CDR3 is TGTGCCAGCCTTGCCGGAGAAAACTATGGCTACACCTTC. The chain uses TRBV28 and TRBJ1-2, with D hard to call. The CDR3 totals 13 residues. The germline CDR1 and CDR2 sequences are MDHEN and SYDVKM. The V end was cut by 8 bases, the J end by 2 bases, with 12 bases between.